Given below is one TCR beta chain in context. Its antigen is as yet unknown. This specimen comes from a study of high-grade serous ovarian cancer treatment subgroups. General study results and limits: Tumors within one patient showed repertoire similarity of about 0.1 to 0.8.

Sequencing was performed with immunoSEQ multiplex PCR; in TCRdb, only in-frame clones are kept and a portion is missing. This table has 30,000 to 40,000 clones, 79% appearing once. V dropped 5 bases and J dropped 1; count of bases not matched to a gene: 7. CDR3 length: 17 residues. CDR1 is SEHNR and CDR2 is FQNEAQ in the germline V gene (reference sequence). Tumor tissue was taken before any definitive surgery or chemotherapy was given. The source is a human donor with high-grade serous ovarian cancer. Sequenced material: tumor tissue. The chain has TRBV7-9 and TRBJ2-2, with TRBD2 matching over 10 bases. The CDR3 DNA reads as TGTGCCAGCAGCAAGGATCTAGCGGGGGAGAACACCGGGGAGCTGTTTTTT. Its protein product is CASSKDLAGENTGELFF.